The rows below give T cell receptor beta chains drawn from one sample of a study of breast tumors, draining lymph nodes, adjacent tissues. TCRdb independently ran MiXCR on the multiplex PCR reads; one entry per CDR3 protein. The data contain 150,000 to 200,000 distinct CDR3 sequences, around 29% of them seen just once; the ten biggest clones take up around 4.4%. Sequences were obtained from axillary lymph node tissue. These receptors all stem from a female donor with breast cancer. Some clones in this sample may be carry-over from other donors' samples. Each CDR3 is given with its conserved first and last residue. D genes are given only for firm matches. For some rows the clone size is stated as once, few or many, or as a class when expanded; others skip it.

clone_size	j_call	cdr3_length	d_call	v_call	cdr3_nt	cdr3_aa
many	TRBJ1-5	14	-	TRBV20-1	TGCAGTGCTAGTAGGGCCACCCTATGGGAGCCCCAGCATTTT	CSASRATLWEPQHF
few	TRBJ1-1	14	-	TRBV10-3	TGTGCCATCAGTGAGGGTAGAGGTTATGCTGAAGCTTTCTTT	CAISEGRGYAEAFF
-	TRBJ2-7	14	-	TRBV20-1	TGCAGTGCTACAGACATGGACCGGGCCTACGAGCAGTACTTC	CSATDMDRAYEQYF
-	TRBJ1-3	15	-	TRBV2	TGTGCCAGCAGTGAACAGGGCTCTTCTGGAAACACCATATATTTT	CASSEQGSSGNTIYF
many	TRBJ1-2	12	TRBD1	TRBV2	TGTGCCAGCAGCTGGGACAGGTCGGGCTACACCTTC	CASSWDRSGYTF
-	TRBJ2-7	16	TRBD2	TRBV7-9	TGTGCCAGCAGCCACTCCTTGACTAGCGGAGGATACGAGCAGTACTTC	CASSHSLTSGGYEQYF
-	TRBJ2-1	16	TRBD2	TRBV3-1	TGTGCCAGCAGTCCTACTAGCGGGAGGGCCTTAGGCGAGCAGTTCTTC	CASSPTSGRALGEQFF
many	TRBJ2-3	16	TRBD2	TRBV7-9	TGTGCCAGCAGCCCCTCCATAGCGGGAGTGACAGATACGCAGTATTTT	CASSPSIAGVTDTQYF
many	TRBJ2-4	14	-	TRBV20-1	TGCAGTGCTAGAGGCCCAGGGGAGGTAGACATTCAGTACTTC	CSARGPGEVDIQYF
many	TRBJ2-7	14	-	TRBV20-1	TGCAGTGCTACCGGGCCTATAGGCAACTACGAGCAGTACTTC	CSATGPIGNYEQYF
many	TRBJ2-1	13	-	TRBV12-3/TRBV12-4	TGTGCCAGCAGCAGGGGGGAAGCGGACGAGCAGTTCTTC	CASSRGEADEQFF
few	TRBJ2-2	16	-	TRBV4-1	TGCGCCAGCAGCCAGGAAGAGGGGAGGAGGACCGGGGAGCTGTTTTTT	CASSQEEGRRTGELFF
many	TRBJ2-7	13	-	TRBV20-1	TGCAGTGGGGGCGGGACAGCCTCCTACGAGCAGTACTTC	CSGGGTASYEQYF
many	TRBJ2-3	14	TRBD1	TRBV5-4	TGTGCCAGCAGCAGGGGACAGATCACAGATACGCAGTATTTT	CASSRGQITDTQYF
many	TRBJ1-3	17	TRBD1	TRBV6-5	TGTGCCACCCTACGGACGCCGGGACAGGGAGACGGAAACACCATATATTTT	CATLRTPGQGDGNTIYF
many	TRBJ2-1	11	-	TRBV29-1	TGCAGCGCCTCACTGGACAATGAGCAGTTCTTC	CSASLDNEQFF
many	TRBJ2-5	14	-	TRBV20-1	TGCAGTGCTAGAGTGATGACGGGGGGCCAGACCCAGTACTTC	CSARVMTGGQTQYF
many	TRBJ2-3	14	TRBD2	TRBV5-6	TGTGCCAGCAGCTCTAGCGGGGGGCCCAATACGCAGTATTTT	CASSSSGGPNTQYF
many	TRBJ2-3	12	-	TRBV11-2	TGTGCCAGCAGTACACTCAGGGATACGCAGTATTTT	CASSTLRDTQYF
once	TRBJ1-6	15	-	TRBV6-6	TGTGCCAGCAGTTACGATCATTTCGGGAATTCACCCCTCCACTTT	CASSYDHFGNSPLHF